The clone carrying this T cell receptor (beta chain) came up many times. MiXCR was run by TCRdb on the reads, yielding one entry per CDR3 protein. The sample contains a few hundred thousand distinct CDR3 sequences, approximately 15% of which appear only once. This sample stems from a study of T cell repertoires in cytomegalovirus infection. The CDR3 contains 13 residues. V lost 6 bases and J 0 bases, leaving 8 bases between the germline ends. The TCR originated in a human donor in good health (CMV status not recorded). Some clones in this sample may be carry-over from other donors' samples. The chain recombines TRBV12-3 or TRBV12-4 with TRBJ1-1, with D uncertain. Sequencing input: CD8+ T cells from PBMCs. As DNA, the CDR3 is TGTGCCAGCAGCGCGACCGTGAACACTGAAGCTTTCTTT. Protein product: CASSATVNTEAFF.